The 12 T cell receptor beta chains below were found in one sample sequenced in a study of response to subunit inactivated influenza vaccine. MiXCR, applied by TCRdb to the RT-PCR reads, yields one record per CDR3 protein. Of about 540,000 distinct CDR3 sequences in the sample, 20% to 25% were seen once. The sample also formed part of further work on T cells expressing NK-cell markers. In that study: Production of TCR beta cDNA relied on 5'RACE template switching with UMIs.

The input for sequencing was CD4+ T cells sorted from PBMCs, taken 12 days after vaccination. The receptors here all came from a man over 45 who received an inactivated influenza vaccine.

Only a few counts were recorded for this clonotype. This chain uses TRBV4-3 with TRBJ2-2, with TRBD2 as a possible D gene (6 bases). Germline values: CDR1 LGHNA, CDR2 YSLEER. Trimming pared 0 bases from V and 7 bases from J, leaving 15 bases between. The CDR3 loop spans 16 amino acids. CDR3 loop: CASSQDSAGTIGELFF. The CDR3 DNA reads as TGCGCCAGCAGCCAAGATAGTGCGGGAACTATCGGGGAGCTGTTTTTT.

The rearrangement links TRBV28 to TRBJ2-5, with 9 bases aligning to TRBD1. Unmatched junction bases numbered 4, after V lost 6 bases and J lost 2 bases. Per the germline V gene, CDR1 is MDHEN and CDR2 is SYDVKM. The CDR3 contains 14 residues. The chain's CDR3 is CASRQGARQETQYF. The CDR3 nucleotides are TGTGCCAGCAGACAGGGGGCACGACAAGAGACCCAGTACTTC. The full variable domain, completed using reference TRBV28 and TRBJ2-5, is DVKVTQSSRYLVKRTGEKVFLECVQDMDHENMFWYRQDPGLGLRLIYFSYDVKMKEKGDIPEGYSVSREKKERFSLILESASTNQTSMYLCASRQGARQETQYFGPGTRLLVL.

V gene TRBV7-2 combines with J gene TRBJ1-1; the D gene is possibly TRBD1 (6 bases). The CDR3 is 17 residues long. Germline V CDR1 and CDR2: SGHTA, FQGNSA. V was shortened by 4 bases and J by 4 bases, with 22 bases between the two germline ends. CDR3: CASSSRRPGVWSTEAFF. CDR3 nucleotides: TGTGCCAGCAGCTCGAGGAGGCCAGGGGTCTGGAGCACTGAAGCTTTCTTT.

This clonotype turned up a few times. This chain connects TRBV9 to TRBJ2-1, with TRBD2 identical over 10 bases. The CDR3 consists of 15 residues. Germline V lookup: CDR1 SGDLS, CDR2 YYNGEE. The V and J ends lost 2 bases and 7 bases, in that order; junction bases with no gene match: 6. The CDR3, as DNA: TGTGCCAGCAGCGTCCTAACACTAGCGGGAAATGAGCAGTTCTTC. Translated, it gives CASSVLTLAGNEQFF.

This clonotype was counted between two and nine times. This chain connects TRBV6-1 to TRBJ2-7; D remains unclear. Germline CDR1 is MNHNS and CDR2 is SASEGT. V was trimmed by 7 bases and J by 5 bases, leaving 15 bases between them. The CDR3 has 13 residues. Here the CDR3 reads CASKHTSIHEQYF. CDR3 nucleotide sequence: TGTGCCAGCAAACACACGTCCATCCACGAGCAGTACTTC.

Concerning this clonotype itself: The junction departs from germline at one end; a sequencing error may be responsible. The chain joins TRBV20-1 to TRBJ2-3, with a possible D match to TRBD1 (6 bases). From germline, CDR1 is DFQATT and CDR2 SNEGSKA (reference sequence). CDR3 length equals 14 residues. The CDR3 region is CSPRGPGVTDTQYF. The CDR3 DNA is TGCAGTCCTAGAGGCCCAGGGGTCACAGATACGCAGTATTTT.

This clonotype has just a few counts. The chain combines TRBV4-3 with TRBJ1-5; TRBD1 is a possible D gene (5 bases). The CDR3 runs 16 residues. Germline V gene sequence: CDR1 LGHNA, CDR2 YSLEER. The V end lost 5 bases, the J end lost 6 bases, and 20 bases lay between the germline ends. This CDR3 reads CASSDGWPGLSQPQHF. The CDR3 bases are TGCGCCAGCAGCGACGGATGGCCAGGGCTCAGTCAGCCCCAGCATTTT.

The chain couples TRBV3-1 to TRBJ2-5, with TRBD1 matching over 9 bases. Germline lookup yields CDR1 LGHDT and CDR2 YNNKEL (reference sequence). This CDR3 has 14 amino acids. V dropped 5 bases and J dropped 2; count of bases not matched to a gene: 3. CDR3 nucleotide sequence: TGTGCCAGCAGCAAAGGACAGGGGCAAGAGACCCAGTACTTC. It yields the protein CASSKGQGQETQYF.

V usage is TRBV7-2 and J usage is TRBJ1-4, with 8 bases fitting TRBD1. CDR1 SGHTA and CDR2 FQGNSA come from the germline V gene. The trim removed 5 bases at V and 6 bases at J, leaving 5 bases unmatched. This CDR3 has 14 amino acids. This CDR3 reads CASSPQGADEKLFF. CDR3 sequence (DNA): TGTGCCAGCAGCCCTCAGGGGGCCGATGAAAAACTGTTTTTT.

V and J are TRBV4-3 and TRBJ1-1; a possible D gene is TRBD1 (6 bases). V lost 1 base, J lost 1 base, and 7 bases lay in between. Per germline, CDR1 LGHNA and CDR2 YSLEER. This CDR3 has 14 amino acids. CDR3 sequence (DNA): TGCGCCAGCAGCCAAGCGGACAGGAACACTGAAGCTTTCTTT. Translation: CASSQADRNTEAFF.

On this clonotype: One junction end disagrees with the germline gene, perhaps due to a read error. This chain uses TRBV27 with TRBJ2-6, with a weak D call TRBD1 (5 bases). The germline V gene encodes CDR1 MNHEY and CDR2 SMNVEV (reference sequence). The CDR3 runs to 15 residues. This CDR3 reads CASSLWGGRANVLPF. Written as DNA, the CDR3 is TGTGCCAGCAGTTTATGGGGCGGTCGGGCCAACGTCCTGCCTTTC.

This clonotype was observed a handful of times. In DNA, the CDR3 is TGTGCCAGCAGTTTCAGGGGGTTCCATGGCTACACCTTC. Amino acid sequence: CASSFRGFHGYTF. This sequence joins TRBV27 and TRBJ1-2, with 7 bases that match TRBD1. The junction had 4 bases not matched to a gene; V was cut back by 3 bases and J by 6 bases. This CDR3 comprises 13 residues. Germline V CDR1 and CDR2: MNHEY, SMNVEV (reference sequence).